The source of this TCR beta chain is a study of T cells after yellow fever vaccination. Each CDR3 protein gets one entry after TCRdb re-called the 5' RACE reads with MiXCR. This table holds about 220,000 distinct CDR3 sequences, about 3% found once. Germline CDR1 LNHNV, CDR2 YYDKDF (reference sequence). This CDR3 contains 16 residues. Unmatched junction bases numbered 6, after V lost 0 bases and J lost 5 bases. Study-level points and caveats: Peaking on day 5 versus 15, the secondary response was faster but weaker.

The table lists this clonotype with many counts. The target antigen is unknown. J is TRBJ2-1 and V is TRBV15; TRBD2 matches at 8 bases. This sequence originates from a man younger than 35 who received the YFV17D yellow fever vaccine. Specimen: CD4+ T cells sorted from PBMCs, collected 10 days after the yellow fever booster vaccination. CDR3 sequence: CATSRDYGLANNEQFF. The CDR3 bases are TGTGCCACCAGCAGAGATTACGGACTAGCAAACAATGAGCAGTTCTTC. The full variable domain, its missing parts supplied by reference TRBV15 and TRBJ2-1, is DAMVIQNPRYQVTQFGKPVTLSCSQTLNHNVMYWYQQKSSQAPKLLFHYYDKDFNNEADTPDNFQSRRPNTSFCFLDIRSPGLGDTAMYLCATSRDYGLANNEQFFGPGTRLTVL.